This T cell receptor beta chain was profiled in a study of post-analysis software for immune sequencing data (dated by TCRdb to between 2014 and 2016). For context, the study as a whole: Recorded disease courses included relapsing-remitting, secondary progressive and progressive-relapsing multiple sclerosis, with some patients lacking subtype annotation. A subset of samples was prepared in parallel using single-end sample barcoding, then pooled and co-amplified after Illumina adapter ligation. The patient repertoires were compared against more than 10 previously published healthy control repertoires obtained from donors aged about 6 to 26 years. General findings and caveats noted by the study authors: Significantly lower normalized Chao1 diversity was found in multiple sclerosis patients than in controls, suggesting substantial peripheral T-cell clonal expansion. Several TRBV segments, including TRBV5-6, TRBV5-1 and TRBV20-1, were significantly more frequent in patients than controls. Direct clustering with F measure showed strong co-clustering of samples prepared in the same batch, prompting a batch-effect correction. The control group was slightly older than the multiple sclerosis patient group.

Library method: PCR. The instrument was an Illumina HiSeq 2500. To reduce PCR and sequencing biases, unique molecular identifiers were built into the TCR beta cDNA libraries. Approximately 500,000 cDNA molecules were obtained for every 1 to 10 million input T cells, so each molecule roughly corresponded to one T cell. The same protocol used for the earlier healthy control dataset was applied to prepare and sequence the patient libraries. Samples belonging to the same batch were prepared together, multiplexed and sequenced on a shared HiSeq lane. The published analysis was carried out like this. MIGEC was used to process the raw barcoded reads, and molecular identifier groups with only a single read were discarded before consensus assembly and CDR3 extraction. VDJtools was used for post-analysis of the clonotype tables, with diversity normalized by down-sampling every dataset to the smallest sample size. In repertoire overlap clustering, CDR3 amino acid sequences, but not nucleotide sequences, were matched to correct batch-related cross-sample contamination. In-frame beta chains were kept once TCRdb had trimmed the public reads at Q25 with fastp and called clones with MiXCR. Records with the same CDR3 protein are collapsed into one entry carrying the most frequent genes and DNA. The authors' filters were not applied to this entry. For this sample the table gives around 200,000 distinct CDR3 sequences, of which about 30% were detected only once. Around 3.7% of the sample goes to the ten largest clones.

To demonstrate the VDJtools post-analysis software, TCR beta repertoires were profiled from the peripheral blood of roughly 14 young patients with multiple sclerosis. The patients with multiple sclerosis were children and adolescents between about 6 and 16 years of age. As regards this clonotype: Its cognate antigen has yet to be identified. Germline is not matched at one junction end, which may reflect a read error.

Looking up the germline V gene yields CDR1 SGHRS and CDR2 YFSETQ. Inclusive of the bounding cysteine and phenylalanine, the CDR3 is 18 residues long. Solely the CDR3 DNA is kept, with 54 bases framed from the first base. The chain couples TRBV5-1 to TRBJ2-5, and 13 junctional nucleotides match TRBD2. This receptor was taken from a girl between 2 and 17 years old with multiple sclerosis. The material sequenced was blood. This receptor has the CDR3 CAGSTGTSGIGARETQYF. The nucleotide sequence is TGCGCCGGCAGCACCGGGACTAGCGGGATCGGAGCCAGGGAGACCCAGTACTTC.